These 20 T cell receptor beta chains were sequenced from one sample in a study of blood T cell repertoires in COVID-19. Clones were sequenced by immunoSEQ multiplex PCR, and TCRdb holds only the in-frame ones, with some missing. Of over 50,000 clones listed, almost 85% were seen once; the top ten hold roughly 13%. The sequenced sample consisted of peripheral blood. These receptors originate from a human donor in a cohort sampled during active COVID-19.

This chain joins TRBV27 and TRBJ2-3; no clear D gene. Looked up from germline, CDR1 is MNHEY and CDR2 is SMNVEV (reference sequence). The CDR3 contains 14 residues. Deletions cut 3 bases from V and 0 bases from J, with 7 bases between. DNA of the CDR3: TGTGCCAGCAGTTTCCGAGTCAGCACAGATACGCAGTATTTT. The encoded protein is CASSFRVSTDTQYF.

The V gene is TRBV11-2, the J gene TRBJ2-5; 7 positions agree with TRBD2. Germline V gene data show CDR1 as SGHAT and CDR2 as FQNNGV. V shed 1 base and J 2 bases; nucleotides not matched to a gene: 1. The CDR3 is 14 residues long. CDR3 bases: TGTGCCAGCAGCTTAGCGGGAGGACAAGAGACCCAGTACTTC. Translating it yields CASSLAGGQETQYF.

The V gene is TRBV27, the J gene TRBJ1-5; a possible D gene is TRBD1 (5 bases). The CDR3 contains 14 residues. Germline loops: CDR1 MNHEY, CDR2 SMNVEV (reference sequence). V lost 5 bases to trimming and J lost 5 bases, with 13 bases between them. CDR3 amino acids: CASSLRQPYQPQHF. DNA of the CDR3: TGTGCCAGCAGTCTACGACAGCCTTATCAGCCCCAGCATTTT.

The chain has TRBV7-2 and TRBJ1-5; no reliable D call. Per germline, CDR1 SGHTA and CDR2 FQGNSA. V lost 3 bases and J lost 3, with 3 bases in between. The CDR3 has 12 residues. The DNA of the CDR3 is TGTGCCAGCAGCTTTTACAATCAGCCCCAGCATTTT. It yields the protein CASSFYNQPQHF.

The V call is TRBV19, the J call TRBJ2-2; TRBD1 matches at 7 bases. Germline values: CDR1 LNHDA, CDR2 SQIVND (reference sequence). The V gene end was trimmed by 8 bases and the J gene end by 6 bases; junction bases not matched to a gene: 15. The CDR3 is 16 residues long. The CDR3 reads CASGSNRGSWSGELFF. In nucleotides, the CDR3 is TGTGCCAGTGGATCCAACAGGGGAAGTTGGTCCGGGGAGCTGTTTTTT.

The chain combines TRBV28 with TRBJ2-4; 7 bases fit TRBD1. CDR1 is MDHEN and CDR2 is SYDVKM in the germline V gene. Unmatched junction bases numbered 6, after V lost 6 bases and J lost 4 bases. The CDR3 totals 14 residues. The CDR3 coding sequence is TGTGCCAGCAGCTTAACAGGGGCAAAAAACATTCAGTACTTC. It is translated as CASSLTGAKNIQYF.

J is TRBJ2-1 and V is TRBV10-1, with a possible D match to TRBD2 (6 bases). V dropped 1 base and J dropped 3 bases, with 13 bases sitting between them. Germline lookup yields CDR1 WNHNN and CDR2 SYGVQD (reference sequence). The CDR3 has 16 residues. CDR3 region: CASSELVGSIYNEQFF. The CDR3 region has the DNA TGCGCCAGCAGTGAGTTGGTCGGGAGTATCTACAATGAGCAGTTCTTC.

The chain links TRBV6-5 to TRBJ2-7, with 8 bases matching TRBD2. Germline lookup yields CDR1 MNHEY and CDR2 SVGAGI. V gave up 7 bases and J gave up 4 bases; unmatched junction bases: 12. This CDR3 is built from 15 residues. This CDR3 is CASTGGPGGRYEQYF. CDR3 DNA sequence: TGTGCCAGCACTGGGGGGCCGGGGGGGAGGTACGAGCAGTACTTC.

The chain links TRBV7-2 to TRBJ1-1; D ambiguous. The germline CDR1 and CDR2 sequences are SGHTA and FQGNSA. The CDR3 is 14 amino acids. Trimming stripped 6 bases from V and 2 bases from J, with 13 bases between. The CDR3 DNA reads as TGTGCCAGCAGTCTTGAGCCCTTTAACACTGAAGCTTTCTTT. Protein product: CASSLEPFNTEAFF. The complete variable domain, with remaining parts taken from reference TRBV7-2 and TRBJ1-1, reads GAGVSQSPSNKVTEKGKDVELRCDPISGHTALYWYRQSLGQGLEFLIYFQGNSAPDKSGLPSDRFSAERTGGSVSTLTIQRTQQEDSAVYLCASSLEPFNTEAFFGQGTRLTVV.

V and J are TRBV21-1 and TRBJ2-1; TRBD2 is the table's D call and was not checked against the DNA. TRBV21-1 is designated a pseudogene. The CDR3 is 17 amino acids. CDR3 nucleotides: TGTGCCAGCAGCAAAGGCCCGGAGCGGGGGGTGGGGAATGAGCAGTTCTTC. Protein sequence: CASSKGPERGVGNEQFF.

The V gene is TRBV12-3 or TRBV12-4, the J gene TRBJ2-2; D is unclear. V lost 2 bases, J lost 3 bases, and 4 bases lay in between. The length of the CDR3 is 13 residues. The CDR3 spells CASSLTDTGELFF. The CDR3 DNA sequence: TGTGCCAGCAGTTTAACGGACACCGGGGAGCTGTTTTTT.

This chain uses TRBV11-2 with TRBJ2-5; the D gene is possibly TRBD1 (5 bases). V shed 1 base and J shed 4 bases, with 7 bases lying between them. CDR3 length equals 13 residues. The germline gives CDR1 SGHAT, CDR2 FQNNGV. The CDR3 sequence is CASSLAGSETQYF. For the CDR3, the DNA is TGTGCCAGCAGCTTAGCAGGGTCAGAGACCCAGTACTTC.

The chain links TRBV10-3 to TRBJ1-2; D call uncertain. V was pared by 0 bases and J by 8 bases, with 7 bases between. In germline, CDR1 is ENHRY, CDR2 SYGVKD. This CDR3 comprises 12 residues. The CDR3 reads CAISESTGGYTF. The DNA for the CDR3 is TGTGCCATCAGTGAGTCGACTGGGGGCTACACCTTC.

J is TRBJ2-1 and V is TRBV11-2; TRBD2 aligns across 13 bases. The germline gives CDR1 SGHAT, CDR2 FQNNGV. CDR3 length: 16 residues. V was clipped by 4 bases and J by 5 bases; unmatched bases: 5. As DNA, the CDR3 is TGTGCCAGCAGCTACGGGACTAGCGGGAAAGACAATGAGCAGTTCTTC. It codes for CASSYGTSGKDNEQFF.

The rearrangement joins TRBV10-1 to TRBJ2-5, with 9 positions matching TRBD1. The V segment lost 0 bases and the J segment 7 bases; nucleotides outside the gene matches: 9. The CDR3 covers 16 residues. Per the germline V gene, CDR1 is WNHNN and CDR2 is SYGVQD (reference sequence). In nucleotides, the CDR3 is TGCGCCAGCAGTGAGTCCGGGACAGGGAGAAGGGGGACCCAGTACTTC. Translation: CASSESGTGRRGTQYF.

This sequence joins TRBV12-3 or TRBV12-4 and TRBJ1-1, with a possible D match to TRBD1 (5 bases). The ends were cut back, 6 bases at V and 3 bases at J, with 11 bases in the middle. CDR3 size: 13 residues. CDR3 region: CASSSDTYTEAFF. CDR3 sequence (DNA): TGTGCCAGCAGCTCGGACACCTACACTGAAGCTTTCTTT.

This rearrangement joins TRBV3-1 (or the pseudogene TRBV3-2) to TRBJ1-1; tentative D call: TRBD1 (6 bases). The V end lost 4 bases, the J end lost 10 bases, and 13 bases lay between the germline ends. The CDR3 is 12 residues long. The germline V gene has CDR1 LGHDT and CDR2 YNNKEL (reference sequence). The CDR3: CASSPLGAGAFF. For the CDR3, the DNA is TGTGCCAGCAGCCCGTTGGGGGCAGGAGCTTTCTTT.

The chain links TRBV19 to TRBJ1-2, with TRBD1 matching 7 bases. CDR1 and CDR2 from the germline V gene are LNHDA and SQIVND (reference sequence). CDR3 length: 17 amino acids. Unmatched junction bases numbered 12, after V lost 5 bases and J lost 0 bases. Here the CDR3 DNA reads TGTGCCAGTAGTGGCCCGGGACAGAAAGTGACTAACTATGGCTACACCTTC. It encodes CASSGPGQKVTNYGYTF.

This sequence joins TRBV5-1 and TRBJ2-2; tentative D call: TRBD2 (7 bases). CDR1 is SGHRS and CDR2 is YFSETQ in the germline V gene. Trimming pared 0 bases from V and 6 bases from J, leaving 9 bases between. The CDR3 has 14 residues. CDR3 nucleotide sequence: TGCGCCAGCAGCTTGGCGGGGGGCTCCGGGGAGCTGTTTTTT. The encoded protein is CASSLAGGSGELFF.

V and J are TRBV28 and TRBJ1-4; 10 bases are a match to TRBD1. There are 15 residues in the CDR3. CDR1 and CDR2 (germline): MDHEN, SYDVKM. V trimming: 5 bases; J trimming: 8 bases; junction bases outside the gene matches: 8. CDR3: CASSARGQGMEKLFF. CDR3 bases: TGTGCCAGCAGTGCCCGGGGACAGGGGATGGAAAAACTGTTTTTT.